The rows below give T cell receptor beta chains drawn from one sample of a study of T cell changes during pregnancy in multiple sclerosis. The assay was immunoSEQ multiplex PCR, and TCRdb's table has in-frame clones only and misses some. The sample contains about 13,000 clones, 85% to 90% of which appear only once. The starting material was CD8+ T cells from peripheral blood mononuclear cells, obtained after pregnancy. All receptors come from a female donor in good health, enrolled as a control in a pregnancy study. Each CDR3 is given without its conserved first and last residue.

>TRBV27|11|TRBJ2-1
ASSWTSVNEQF
>TRBV27|11|TRBJ2-1
ASSLAVSNEQF
>TRBV28|13|TRBJ1-3
ASSLRGISGNTIY
>TRBV27|12|TRBJ2-2
ASSWDRAAGELF
>TRBV6-4|13|TRBJ2-2
ASSRQGPNTGELF
>TRBV9|13|TRBJ1-6
ASRTEEDYNSPLH
>TRBV28|16|TRBJ1-3
ASSPGQGKVLGGNTIY
>TRBV6-5|12|TRBJ2-7
ASSRLAGGNEQY
>TRBV4-1|12|TRBJ1-1
ASSQRELNTEAF
>TRBV27|10|TRBJ2-5
ASGGREETQY
>TRBV6-5|10|TRBJ1-1
ASSSRRTEAF
>TRBV27|15|TRBJ1-2
ASSSPATGGSGYGYT
>TRBV10-3|9|TRBJ2-7
AISEGLEQY
>TRBV19|14|TRBJ1-2
ASTLGTGLPTGGYT
>TRBV5-4|14|TRBJ2-2
ASKDPTSGLTGELF
>TRBV5-6|12|TRBJ2-7
ASSSRLASYEQY
>TRBV7-2|12|TRBJ2-1
ASSLREQRDEQF
>TRBV6-4|15|NA
ASSVLAGSPFPHEQY
>TRBV27|13|TRBJ2-3
ASSGGTSSTDTQY
>TRBV27|13|TRBJ2-5
ASSPGQSYQETQY
>TRBV28|10|TRBJ2-1
ASSFPGYEQF
>TRBV28|12|TRBJ2-7
ASSFRGRSYEQY
>TRBV5-4|10|TRBJ2-3
ASSSGGLIQY
>TRBV28|11|TRBJ1-4
ASSLYFREKLF
>TRBV28|10|TRBJ1-6
ASSPQYSPLH
>TRBV27|11|TRBJ2-7
ASSLSAPDEQY
>TRBV15|12|TRBJ2-7
ATSREAGAYEQY
>TRBV11-2|12|TRBJ1-2
ASSLEGTGYGYT
>TRBV25-1|13|TRBJ2-3
ASSPWGVSTDTQY